The 22 T cell receptor beta chains in this list originate from one sample, sequenced in a study of shared clonotypes between healthy human individuals. Here immunoSEQ multiplex PCR was the method, and the copy in TCRdb shows in-frame clones only, minus some. The sample lists over a million clones; 70% to 80% were seen once. Sequenced input: memory CD4+ T cells from PBMCs. This sample's subset: CD45RA-negative fraction. The receptors were gathered from a man aged 18 to 30 in good health. Some clones in this sample may be carry-over from other donors' samples.

The V call is TRBV20-1, the J call TRBJ2-1; D gene unclear. V lost 7 bases and J 6 bases, leaving 7 bases between the germline ends. The germline CDR1 and CDR2 sequences are DFQATT and SNEGSKA (reference sequence). The CDR3 totals 10 residues. As DNA, the CDR3 is TGCAGTGTCAGAGGCAATGAGCAGTTCTTC. Encoded protein: CSVRGNEQFF.

V gene TRBV4-1 combines with J gene TRBJ1-1; a weak D match, TRBD1 (5 bases). The CDR3 has 15 residues. Germline V gives CDR1 MGHRA, CDR2 YSYEKL. Trimming shortened V by 4 bases and J by 1 base, and 13 bases separated the two germline ends. CDR3 protein: CASSRLGTGNTEAFF. The DNA of the CDR3 is TGCGCCAGCAGCCGCCTCGGGACGGGGAACACTGAAGCTTTCTTT.

J is TRBJ2-1 and V is TRBV6-6, with TRBD1 matching over 9 bases. The germline V gene has CDR1 MNHNY and CDR2 SVGAGI (reference sequence). CDR3 size: 16 residues. V shed 2 bases, J shed 2 bases, and the junction held 4 bases outside the gene matches. The CDR3 is CASSYRGQGTYNEQFF. The CDR3 DNA follows: TGTGCCAGCAGTTACCGGGGACAGGGCACCTACAATGAGCAGTTCTTC.

There are many counts of this clone. This chain links TRBV29-1 with TRBJ2-1; D tentatively fits TRBD1 or TRBD2 (6 bases each). Germline V gene lookup returns CDR1 SQVTM and CDR2 ANQGSEA. The V end lost 4 bases, the J end lost 12 bases, and 16 bases lay between the germline ends. The CDR3 length is 12 residues. The CDR3 DNA reads TGCAGCGTTGTCGGGGGCCTCGGAGGGCAGTTCTTC. Translation: CSVVGGLGGQFF.

The rearrangement joins TRBV7-9 to TRBJ1-4, with D unresolved. Per germline, CDR1 SEHNR and CDR2 FQNEAQ (reference sequence). The CDR3 consists of 15 residues. Trimming took off 5 bases at V and 4 bases at J, with 14 bases between the two ends. The DNA of the CDR3 is TGTGCCAGCAGCCCCTTCGGGGTGAATAATGAAAAACTGTTTTTT. It specifies CASSPFGVNNEKLFF.

DNA for the CDR3: TGTGCCAGCAGTGAAACCAGAGGGATCACTGAAGCTTTCTTT. It translates to CASSETRGITEAFF. This chain uses TRBV6-1 with TRBJ1-1; D unresolved. The CDR3 extends over 14 amino acids. V lost 2 bases, J lost 4 bases, and 11 bases lay in between. Germline values: CDR1 MNHNS, CDR2 SASEGT.

Note on this clone: It is likely a read error: a sequence one base away is far more abundant. At the DNA level, this CDR3 is encoded by other sequences in the same sample as well. The genes are TRBV7-2 and TRBJ2-7; 11 bases match TRBD2. The CDR3 covers 14 residues. The V gene end was trimmed by 5 bases and the J gene end by 2 bases; junction bases not matched to a gene: 2. Per germline, CDR1 SGHTA and CDR2 FQGNSA. Written as DNA, the CDR3 is TGTGCCAGCAGCCAACTAGCGGGAGCCTACGAGCAGTACTTC. Protein product: CASSQLAGAYEQYF.

The CDR3 loop is CASSRVSDGTGNTEAFF. The CDR3 DNA reads TGTGCCAGTAGTAGAGTATCGGACGGGACGGGGAACACTGAAGCTTTCTTT. The chain couples TRBV19 to TRBJ1-1; D is possibly TRBD1 (5 bases). This CDR3 region has 17 residues. The germline V gene encodes CDR1 LNHDA and CDR2 SQIVND (reference sequence). Between the trimmed V and J ends, which lost 4 bases and 1 base, there was a span of 19 bases.

This chain joins TRBV5-1 and TRBJ2-5, with D perhaps matching TRBD1 or TRBD2 (5 bases each). V was cut by 2 bases and J by 2 bases, with 10 bases left in between. The CDR3 sequence is 14 residues long. CDR1 and CDR2 (germline): SGHRS, YFSETQ. CDR3 residues: CASSFEGWQETQYF. The CDR3 nucleotides are TGCGCCAGCAGCTTCGAGGGGTGGCAAGAGACCCAGTACTTC.

The V call is TRBV5-6, the J call TRBJ2-6; D is possibly TRBD1 (7 bases). Trimming left V 1 base short and J 0 bases short, with 14 bases between. CDR3 length: 18 amino acids. Germline V lookup: CDR1 SGHDT, CDR2 YYEEEE. CDR3 loop: CASSLPGGLDSGANVLTF. DNA of the CDR3: TGTGCCAGCAGCTTGCCAGGGGGGCTTGACTCTGGGGCCAACGTCCTGACTTTC.

The table lists this clone with a count of one. The chain employs TRBV27 and TRBJ2-1; TRBD2 might be the D (5 bases). The CDR3 loop spans 15 amino acids. V shed 5 bases and J shed 3 bases, with 14 bases lying between them. Germline values: CDR1 MNHEY, CDR2 SMNVEV (reference sequence). The DNA for the CDR3 is TGTGCCAGCAGTCATCCGGGGTCGGGCTACAATGAGCAGTTCTTC. Its protein is CASSHPGSGYNEQFF.

The chain links TRBV28 to TRBJ1-5; 7 bases agree with TRBD1. The CDR3 totals 14 residues. Trimming at V came to 4 bases and at J to 3 bases, leaving 3 bases not matched to a gene. From germline, CDR1 is MDHEN and CDR2 SYDVKM. The CDR3 nucleotides are TGTGCCAGCAGTTCGACAGGGCACAATCAGCCCCAGCATTTT. As protein: CASSSTGHNQPQHF. Full variable domain (outside the CDR3, taken from reference TRBV28 and TRBJ1-5): DVKVTQSSRYLVKRTGEKVFLECVQDMDHENMFWYRQDPGLGLRLIYFSYDVKMKEKGDIPEGYSVSREKKERFSLILESASTNQTSMYLCASSSTGHNQPQHFGDGTRLSIL.

This chain connects TRBV5-5 to TRBJ1-5; D unclear. The germline gives CDR1 SGHKS, CDR2 YYEKEE (reference sequence). The CDR3 has 13 residues. Trimming cost V 0 bases and J 3 bases, with 4 bases left between them. The CDR3 nucleotides are TGTGCCAGCAGCTTGGACAACAATCAGCCCCAGCATTTT. The encoded protein is CASSLDNNQPQHF.

Only one count was recorded for this clone. The chain combines TRBV11-1 with TRBJ2-7; TRBD1 might be the D (6 bases). CDR1 and CDR2 (germline): SGHAT, FQDESV (reference sequence). With 6 bases removed from V and 12 bases from J, the gap between germline ends came to 18 bases. This CDR3 has 12 residues. DNA of the CDR3: TGTGCCAGCAGTACCATAGGGGGAACCCTGTACTTC. It yields the protein CASSTIGGTLYF.

V and J are TRBV28 and TRBJ2-5; D unclear. V shed 6 bases and J shed 5 bases, with 10 bases lying between them. The germline gives CDR1 MDHEN, CDR2 SYDVKM. CDR3 length: 12 amino acids. The CDR3 DNA reads as TGTGCCAGCAGCGGAGAGTGGGAGACCCAGTACTTC. The encoded protein is CASSGEWETQYF.

V and J are TRBV5-6 and TRBJ1-1; D remains unclear. Germline loops: CDR1 SGHDT, CDR2 YYEEEE. The ends were cut back, 2 bases at V and 7 bases at J, with 12 bases in the middle. This CDR3 spans 13 amino acids. CDR3 in amino acids: CASSFRIWDEAFF. DNA for the CDR3: TGTGCCAGCAGCTTCAGGATATGGGATGAAGCTTTCTTT. Filled out from reference TRBV5-6 and TRBJ1-1, the complete variable domain reads DAGVTQSPTHLIKTRGQQVTLRCSPKSGHDTVSWYQQALGQGPQFIFQYYEEEERQRGNFPDRFSGHQFPNYSSELNVNALLLGDSALYLCASSFRIWDEAFFGQGTRLTVV.

V is TRBV7-2 and J is TRBJ1-3; D is unclear. CDR1 is SGHTA, CDR2 FQGNSA, per germline. The V gene lost 5 bases and the J gene lost 2 bases, with 13 bases spanning the gap. This CDR3 region has 15 residues. This CDR3 reads CASSQGPAPGNTIYF. The CDR3 nucleotides read TGTGCCAGCAGCCAAGGACCGGCCCCTGGAAACACCATATATTTT. Using reference TRBV7-2 and TRBJ1-3 for the parts outside the CDR3, the full variable domain is GAGVSQSPSNKVTEKGKDVELRCDPISGHTALYWYRQSLGQGLEFLIYFQGNSAPDKSGLPSDRFSAERTGGSVSTLTIQRTQQEDSAVYLCASSQGPAPGNTIYFGEGSWLTVV.

The chain is built from TRBV18 and TRBJ2-2, with unresolved D. The CDR3 runs to 14 residues. CDR1 and CDR2 (germline): KGHSH, LQKENI. The V end was cut by 2 bases, the J end by 1 base, with 5 bases between. The CDR3 DNA reads TGTGCCAGCTCACCAGGGGTGAACACCGGGGAGCTGTTTTTT. Its translation is CASSPGVNTGELFF. Full variable domain (remainder filled in from reference TRBV18 and TRBJ2-2): NAGVMQNPRHLVRRRGQEARLRCSPMKGHSHVYWYRQLPEEGLKFMVYLQKENIIDESGMPKERFSAEFPKEGPSILRIQQVVRGDSAAYFCASSPGVNTGELFFGEGSRLTVL.

This chain joins TRBV25-1 and TRBJ2-4; possibly TRBD2 for D (5 bases). CDR3 size: 13 residues. Trimming cost V 4 bases and J 15 bases, with 19 bases left between them. Germline V gene lookup returns CDR1 MGHDK and CDR2 SYGVNS. The CDR3 reads CASSALVGSDRYF. CDR3 sequence (DNA): TGTGCCAGCAGTGCCCTTGTAGGTAGCGACCGGTACTTC.

This chain joins TRBV5-1 and TRBJ2-7; TRBD2 aligns across 9 bases. The CDR3 length is 15 residues. CDR1 is SGHRS, CDR2 YFSETQ, per germline. V lost 0 bases, J lost 6 bases, and 7 bases stayed unmatched. The CDR3 is CASSLVAGGPREQYF. Here the CDR3 DNA reads TGCGCCAGCAGCTTGGTGGCGGGAGGGCCGCGCGAGCAGTACTTC.

The gene calls are TRBV5-6 and TRBJ2-1, with a tentative D call TRBD2 (5 bases). CDR1 is SGHDT, CDR2 YYEEEE, per germline. The V gene lost 2 bases and the J gene lost 1 base, with 13 bases spanning the gap. This CDR3 spans 16 amino acids. CDR3 bases: TGTGCCAGCAGCTTCGAAATCGGGGATTCCTACAATGAGCAGTTCTTC. This sequence encodes CASSFEIGDSYNEQFF.

J is TRBJ2-3 and V is TRBV7-9; the D gene is possibly TRBD1 (6 bases). V dropped 5 bases and J dropped 2 bases, with 20 bases sitting between them. This CDR3 region has 17 residues. Germline-derived CDR1 and CDR2 are SEHNR and FQNEAQ (reference sequence). The CDR3 DNA follows: TGTGCCAGCAGCACCGGGACATCTTTACTTCACACAGATACGCAGTATTTT. Protein product: CASSTGTSLLHTDTQYF.